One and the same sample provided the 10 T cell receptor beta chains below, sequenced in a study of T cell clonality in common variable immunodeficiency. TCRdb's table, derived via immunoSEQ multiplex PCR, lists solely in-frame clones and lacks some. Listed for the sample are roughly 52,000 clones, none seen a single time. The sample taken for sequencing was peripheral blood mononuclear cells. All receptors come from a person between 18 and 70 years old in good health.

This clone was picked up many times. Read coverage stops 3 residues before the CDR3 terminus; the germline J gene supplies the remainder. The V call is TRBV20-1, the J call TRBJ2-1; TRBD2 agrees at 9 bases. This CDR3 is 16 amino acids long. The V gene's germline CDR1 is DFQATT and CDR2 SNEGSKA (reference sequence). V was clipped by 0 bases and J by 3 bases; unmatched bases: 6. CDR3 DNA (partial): TGCAGTGCTAGAGATCCGGTAGCGGGAGTCTACAATGAG. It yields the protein CSARDPVAGVYNE. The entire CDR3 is CSARDPVAGVYNEQFF.

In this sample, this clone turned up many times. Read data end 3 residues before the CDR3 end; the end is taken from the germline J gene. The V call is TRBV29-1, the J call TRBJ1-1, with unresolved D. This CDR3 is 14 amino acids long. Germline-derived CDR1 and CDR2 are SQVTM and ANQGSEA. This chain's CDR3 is CSVTLLNGAGKAFF. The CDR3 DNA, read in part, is TGCAGCGTTACGCTCCTGAATGGTGCAGGCAAA.

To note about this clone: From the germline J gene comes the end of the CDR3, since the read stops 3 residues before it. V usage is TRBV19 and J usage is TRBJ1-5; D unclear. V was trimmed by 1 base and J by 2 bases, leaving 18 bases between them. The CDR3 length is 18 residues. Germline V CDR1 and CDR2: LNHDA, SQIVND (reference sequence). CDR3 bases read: TGTGCCAGTAGTATAGGGTGGCTGGCGGGGAACGGCAATCAGCCC. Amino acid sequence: CASSIGWLAGNGNQP. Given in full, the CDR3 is CASSIGWLAGNGNQPQHF.

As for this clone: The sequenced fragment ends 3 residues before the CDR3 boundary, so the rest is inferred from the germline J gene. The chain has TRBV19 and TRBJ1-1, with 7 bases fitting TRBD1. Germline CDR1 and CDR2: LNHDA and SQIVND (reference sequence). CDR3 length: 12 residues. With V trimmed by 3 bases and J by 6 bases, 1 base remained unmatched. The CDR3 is CASSIRGSEAFF. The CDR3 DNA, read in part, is TGTGCCAGTAGTATCAGGGGGTCTGAA.

CDR3: CASSPVDSYGSPLHF. The part of the CDR3 DNA that was read is TGTGCCAGCTCACCAGTGGACAGCTATGGGTCACCC. This chain joins TRBV18 and TRBJ1-6; tentative D call: TRBD1 (6 bases). The missing CDR3 end, 3 residues past where the read stops, is filled in from the germline J gene. The CDR3 sequence is 15 residues long. Trimming shortened V by 2 bases and J by 10 bases, and 15 bases separated the two germline ends. CDR1 and CDR2 from the germline V gene are KGHSH and LQKENI.

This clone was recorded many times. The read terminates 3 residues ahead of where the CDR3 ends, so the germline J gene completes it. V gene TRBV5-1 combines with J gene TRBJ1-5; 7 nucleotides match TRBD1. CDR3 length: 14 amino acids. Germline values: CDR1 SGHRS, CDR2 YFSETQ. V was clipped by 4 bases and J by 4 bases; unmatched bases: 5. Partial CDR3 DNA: TGCGCCAGCAGCGCCCAGGGGGTTAATCAGCCC. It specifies CASSAQGVNQP. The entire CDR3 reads CASSAQGVNQPQHF.

CDR3 DNA (partial): TGCGCCAGCAGCTTGTTGGGGGGCACTGAA. It codes for CASSLLGGTE. Given in full, the CDR3 is CASSLLGGTEAFF. This chain uses TRBV5-1 with TRBJ1-1; maybe TRBD1 (5 bases). The read finishes 3 residues shy of the CDR3 end, and the germline J gene is used to complete it. Germline V lookup: CDR1 SGHRS, CDR2 YFSETQ. Trimming removed 1 base at V and 4 bases at J, with 8 bases between. The CDR3 loop spans 13 amino acids.

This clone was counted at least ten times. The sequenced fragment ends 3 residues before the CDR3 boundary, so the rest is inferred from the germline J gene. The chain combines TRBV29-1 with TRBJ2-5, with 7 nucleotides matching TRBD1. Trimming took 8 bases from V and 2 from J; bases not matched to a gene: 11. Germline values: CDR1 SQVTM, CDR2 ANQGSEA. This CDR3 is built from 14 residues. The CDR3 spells CSNLEGTDQETQYF. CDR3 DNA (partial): TGCAGCAACCTTGAGGGGACAGATCAAGAGACC.

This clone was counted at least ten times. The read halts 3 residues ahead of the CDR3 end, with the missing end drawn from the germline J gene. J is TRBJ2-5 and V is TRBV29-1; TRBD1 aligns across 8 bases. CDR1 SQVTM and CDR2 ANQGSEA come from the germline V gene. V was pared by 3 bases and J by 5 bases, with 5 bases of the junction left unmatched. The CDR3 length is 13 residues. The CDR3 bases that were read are TGCAGCGTTGAGGGACAGGCAGGGGAGACC. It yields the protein CSVEGQAGET. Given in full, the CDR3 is CSVEGQAGETQYF.

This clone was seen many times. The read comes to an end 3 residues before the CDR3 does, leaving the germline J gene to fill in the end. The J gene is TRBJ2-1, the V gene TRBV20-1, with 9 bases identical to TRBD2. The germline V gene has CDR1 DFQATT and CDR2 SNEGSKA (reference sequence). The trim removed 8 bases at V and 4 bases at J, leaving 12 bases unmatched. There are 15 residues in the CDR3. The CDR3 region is CSPRHLAGPYNEQFF. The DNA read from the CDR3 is TGCAGTCCCCGCCACCTAGCGGGACCGTACAATGAG.